This T cell receptor (beta chain) is drawn from a study of blood T cell repertoires in COVID-19. Whole-study context: From T cells, B-cell-depleted T cells, or PBMCs came the material, which was cDNA or gDNA.

The CDR3 has 14 amino acids. Trimming removed 5 bases from V and 0 bases from J, with 11 bases in between. Germline CDR1 reads SGHTA; CDR2 reads FQGNSA. As handled by the study authors: Estimation of nucleated cell counts was performed using reference gene primer amplification. Repertoires were generated with immunoSEQ multiplex PCR, while TCRdb's copy carries only in-frame clones and drops some. V and J calls and clone size are those listed in that table; D and trimming were worked out from the DNA. The sample lists under 95,000 clones; 70% to 85% were seen once. Seattle enrolled patients during active infection and tracked them longitudinally.

Sequences were obtained from peripheral blood. The genes are TRBV7-2 and TRBJ2-7; D is perhaps TRBD1 (5 bases). This TCR came from a woman aged 80 or older with COVID-19, enrolled during active disease. The CDR3 sequence is CASSRVDSSYEQYF. The CDR3 coding sequence is TGTGCCAGCAGCCGTGTTGACAGCTCCTACGAGCAGTACTTC.